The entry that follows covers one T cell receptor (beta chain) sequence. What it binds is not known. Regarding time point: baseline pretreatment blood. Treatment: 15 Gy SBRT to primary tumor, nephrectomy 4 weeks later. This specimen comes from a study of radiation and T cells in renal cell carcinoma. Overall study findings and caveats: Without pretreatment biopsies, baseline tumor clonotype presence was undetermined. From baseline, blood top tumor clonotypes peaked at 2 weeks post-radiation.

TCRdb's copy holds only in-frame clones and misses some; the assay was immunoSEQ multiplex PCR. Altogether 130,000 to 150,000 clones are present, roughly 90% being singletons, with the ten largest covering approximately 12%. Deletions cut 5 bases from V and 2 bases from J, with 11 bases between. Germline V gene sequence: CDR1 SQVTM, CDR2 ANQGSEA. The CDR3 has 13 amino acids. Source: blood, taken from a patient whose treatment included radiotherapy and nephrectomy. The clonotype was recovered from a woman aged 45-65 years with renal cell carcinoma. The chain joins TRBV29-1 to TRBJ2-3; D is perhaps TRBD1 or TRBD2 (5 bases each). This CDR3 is CSVTGTITDTQYF. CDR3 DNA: TGCAGCGTTACCGGGACCATCACAGATACGCAGTATTTT.